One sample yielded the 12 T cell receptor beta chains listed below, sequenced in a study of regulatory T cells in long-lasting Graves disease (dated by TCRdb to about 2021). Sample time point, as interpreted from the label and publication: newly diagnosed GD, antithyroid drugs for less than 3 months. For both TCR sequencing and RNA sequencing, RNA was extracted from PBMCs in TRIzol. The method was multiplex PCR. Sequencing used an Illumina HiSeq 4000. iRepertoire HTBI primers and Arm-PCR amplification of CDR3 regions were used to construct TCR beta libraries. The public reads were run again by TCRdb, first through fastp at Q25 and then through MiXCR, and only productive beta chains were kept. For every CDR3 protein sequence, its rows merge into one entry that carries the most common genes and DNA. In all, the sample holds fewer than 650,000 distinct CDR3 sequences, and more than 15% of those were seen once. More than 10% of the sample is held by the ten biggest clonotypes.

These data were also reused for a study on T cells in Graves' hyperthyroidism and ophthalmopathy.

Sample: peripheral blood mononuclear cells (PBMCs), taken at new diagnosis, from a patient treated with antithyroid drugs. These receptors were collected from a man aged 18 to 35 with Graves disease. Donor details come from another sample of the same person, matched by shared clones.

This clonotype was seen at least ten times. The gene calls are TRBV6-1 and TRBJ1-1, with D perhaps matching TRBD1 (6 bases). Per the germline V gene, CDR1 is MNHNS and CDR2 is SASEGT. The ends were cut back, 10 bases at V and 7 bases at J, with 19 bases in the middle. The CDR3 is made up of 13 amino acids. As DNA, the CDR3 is TGTGCCACCAAGACAGGAGCAACCTTTGAAGCTTTCTTT. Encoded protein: CATKTGATFEAFF.

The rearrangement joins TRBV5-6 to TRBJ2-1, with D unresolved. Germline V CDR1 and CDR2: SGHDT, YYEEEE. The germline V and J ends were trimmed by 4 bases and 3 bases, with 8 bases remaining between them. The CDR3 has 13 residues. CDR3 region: CASSEDRYNEQFF. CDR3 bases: TGTGCCAGCAGCGAGGATCGCTACAATGAGCAGTTCTTC. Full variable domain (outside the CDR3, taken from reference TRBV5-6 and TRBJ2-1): DAGVTQSPTHLIKTRGQQVTLRCSPKSGHDTVSWYQQALGQGPQFIFQYYEEEERQRGNFPDRFSGHQFPNYSSELNVNALLLGDSALYLCASSEDRYNEQFFGPGTRLTVL.

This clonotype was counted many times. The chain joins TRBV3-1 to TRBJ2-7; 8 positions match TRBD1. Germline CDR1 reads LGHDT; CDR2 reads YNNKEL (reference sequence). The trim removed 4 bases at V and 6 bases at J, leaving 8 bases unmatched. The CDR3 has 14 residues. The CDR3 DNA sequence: TGTGCCAGCAGCCTACGGACAGGGTGGTTCGAGCAGTACTTC. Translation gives CASSLRTGWFEQYF.

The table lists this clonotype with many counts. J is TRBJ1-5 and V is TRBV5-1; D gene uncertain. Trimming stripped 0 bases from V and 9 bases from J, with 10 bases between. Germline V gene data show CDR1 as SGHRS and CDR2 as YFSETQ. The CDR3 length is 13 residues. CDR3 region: CASSLGPLRPQHF. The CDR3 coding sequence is TGCGCCAGCAGCTTGGGGCCCCTACGGCCCCAGCATTTT.

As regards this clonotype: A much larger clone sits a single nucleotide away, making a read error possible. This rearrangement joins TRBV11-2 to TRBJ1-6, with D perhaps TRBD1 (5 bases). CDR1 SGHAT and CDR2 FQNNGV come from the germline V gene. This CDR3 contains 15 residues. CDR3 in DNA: TGTGCCAGCGCAACAGTTGGGGCGAGGGATTCACTCCTCCACTTT. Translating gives CASATVGARDSLLHF.

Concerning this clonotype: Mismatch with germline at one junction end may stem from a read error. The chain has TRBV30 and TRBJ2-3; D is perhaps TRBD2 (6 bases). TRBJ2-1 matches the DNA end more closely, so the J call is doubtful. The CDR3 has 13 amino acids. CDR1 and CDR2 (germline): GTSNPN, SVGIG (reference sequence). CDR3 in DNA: TGTGCCGGGAGTATACTAGGGCCCGGGGGGCAGTTCTTC. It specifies CAGSILGPGGQFF.

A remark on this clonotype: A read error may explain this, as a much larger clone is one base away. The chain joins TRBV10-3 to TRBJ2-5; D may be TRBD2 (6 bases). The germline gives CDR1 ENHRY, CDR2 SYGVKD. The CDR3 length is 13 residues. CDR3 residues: CAVSETGEETQYF. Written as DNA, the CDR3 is TGTGCCGTCAGTGAAACGGGAGAAGAGACCCAGTACTTC.

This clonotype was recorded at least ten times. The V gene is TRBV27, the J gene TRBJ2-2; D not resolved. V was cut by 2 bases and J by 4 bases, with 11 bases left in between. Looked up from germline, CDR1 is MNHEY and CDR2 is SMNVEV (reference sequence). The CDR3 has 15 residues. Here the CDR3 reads CASSLSDFSTGELFF. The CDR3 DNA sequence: TGTGCCAGCAGTTTAAGCGACTTCTCCACCGGGGAGCTGTTTTTT.

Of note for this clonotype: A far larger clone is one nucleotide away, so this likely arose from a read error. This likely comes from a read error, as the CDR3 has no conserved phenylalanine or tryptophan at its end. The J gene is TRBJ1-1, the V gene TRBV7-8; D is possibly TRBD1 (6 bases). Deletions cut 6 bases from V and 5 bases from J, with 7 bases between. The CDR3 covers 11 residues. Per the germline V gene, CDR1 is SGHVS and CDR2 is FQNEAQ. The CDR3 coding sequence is TGTGCCAGCAGACAGGGAACTGAAGCTTTCTCT. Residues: CASRQGTEAFS.

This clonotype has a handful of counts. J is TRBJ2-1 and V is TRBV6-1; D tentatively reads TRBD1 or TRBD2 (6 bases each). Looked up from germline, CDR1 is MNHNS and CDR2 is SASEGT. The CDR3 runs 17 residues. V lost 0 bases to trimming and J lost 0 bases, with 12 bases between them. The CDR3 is CASSEARTGASYNEQFF. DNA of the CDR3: TGTGCCAGCAGTGAAGCGCGGACGGGGGCCTCCTACAATGAGCAGTTCTTC.

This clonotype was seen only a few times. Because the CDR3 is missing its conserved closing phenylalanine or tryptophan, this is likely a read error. The CDR3 spells CASSTHQNTEAFL. The CDR3 nucleotides read TGTGCCAGCAGTACACACCAGAACACTGAAGCTTTCCTT. J is TRBJ1-1 and V is TRBV28; no firm D call. The CDR3 runs to 13 residues. V was trimmed by 5 bases and J by 1 base, leaving 8 bases between them. Germline CDR1 MDHEN, CDR2 SYDVKM.

The CDR3 region is CASSFVGQGPRGYTF. As DNA, the CDR3 is TGTGCCAGCAGTTTTGTTGGACAGGGTCCGCGAGGCTACACCTTC. V and J are TRBV12-3 or TRBV12-4 and TRBJ1-2; 8 positions agree with TRBD1. The CDR3 extends over 15 amino acids. Unmatched junction bases numbered 11, after V lost 3 bases and J lost 8 bases.